The entry below describes one TCR beta chain. What it binds is unknown. Prepared TCR beta cDNA libraries contained unique molecular identifiers. A single record per CDR3 protein comes from TCRdb applying MiXCR to the PCR reads. The table records roughly 430,000 distinct CDR3 sequences, 30% to 40% of them present only once. The sample belongs to a study of post-analysis software for immune sequencing data. General study results and limits: Batch-matched samples strongly co-clustered by F measure. Elevated frequency relative to controls characterized roughly five TRBV segments in patients, TRBV5-6, TRBV5-1 and TRBV20-1 among them.

The CDR3 sequence is 15 residues long. V shed 4 bases and J 2 bases; nucleotides not matched to a gene: 7. The germline V gene encodes CDR1 MDHEN and CDR2 SYDVKM. This chain joins TRBV28 and TRBJ1-1; 7 bases map to TRBD1. Input material: blood. This TCR was recovered from a girl aged 2 to 9 with multiple sclerosis. The CDR3 is CASSSYQGDNTEAFF. In DNA, the CDR3 is TGTGCCAGCAGTTCGTACCAGGGGGACAACACTGAAGCTTTCTTT.